There are a few counts of the clone carrying this TCR beta chain. The antigen is unknown. MiXCR, run by TCRdb on the 5' RACE reads, gives a single entry per CDR3 protein. Of more than 150,000 distinct CDR3 sequences in the sample, roughly 23% were seen once. This specimen comes from a study of T-cell memory formation after mild COVID-19. For the study at large: Most TCR clusters belonged to a single donor. Study-wide results and limits: There was a balanced CD4/CD8 profile in clones contracting day 15 to 85, and later expanders leaned CD4+. Among CD4+ contracting clones, most were CM and EM, and CD8+ ones EMRA. In pre-infection memory, a portion of responding clones appeared, which suggested that cross-reactive memory joined.

V was cut by 8 bases and J by 3 bases, with 19 bases left in between. The V gene's germline CDR1 is SNHLY and CDR2 FYNNEI. The CDR3 has 16 residues. This TCR was recovered from an adult woman who had mild COVID-19 (a few samples of this study predate the infection). Cell type and time point are not known. Sequenced: PBMCs or a T cell subset sorted from them (not recorded which). The chain combines TRBV2 with TRBJ2-2; maybe TRBD1 (6 bases). The CDR3, as DNA: TGTGCCAGCGACATATCGGACAGCCTTTACACCGGGGAGCTGTTTTTT. Translating gives CASDISDSLYTGELFF.